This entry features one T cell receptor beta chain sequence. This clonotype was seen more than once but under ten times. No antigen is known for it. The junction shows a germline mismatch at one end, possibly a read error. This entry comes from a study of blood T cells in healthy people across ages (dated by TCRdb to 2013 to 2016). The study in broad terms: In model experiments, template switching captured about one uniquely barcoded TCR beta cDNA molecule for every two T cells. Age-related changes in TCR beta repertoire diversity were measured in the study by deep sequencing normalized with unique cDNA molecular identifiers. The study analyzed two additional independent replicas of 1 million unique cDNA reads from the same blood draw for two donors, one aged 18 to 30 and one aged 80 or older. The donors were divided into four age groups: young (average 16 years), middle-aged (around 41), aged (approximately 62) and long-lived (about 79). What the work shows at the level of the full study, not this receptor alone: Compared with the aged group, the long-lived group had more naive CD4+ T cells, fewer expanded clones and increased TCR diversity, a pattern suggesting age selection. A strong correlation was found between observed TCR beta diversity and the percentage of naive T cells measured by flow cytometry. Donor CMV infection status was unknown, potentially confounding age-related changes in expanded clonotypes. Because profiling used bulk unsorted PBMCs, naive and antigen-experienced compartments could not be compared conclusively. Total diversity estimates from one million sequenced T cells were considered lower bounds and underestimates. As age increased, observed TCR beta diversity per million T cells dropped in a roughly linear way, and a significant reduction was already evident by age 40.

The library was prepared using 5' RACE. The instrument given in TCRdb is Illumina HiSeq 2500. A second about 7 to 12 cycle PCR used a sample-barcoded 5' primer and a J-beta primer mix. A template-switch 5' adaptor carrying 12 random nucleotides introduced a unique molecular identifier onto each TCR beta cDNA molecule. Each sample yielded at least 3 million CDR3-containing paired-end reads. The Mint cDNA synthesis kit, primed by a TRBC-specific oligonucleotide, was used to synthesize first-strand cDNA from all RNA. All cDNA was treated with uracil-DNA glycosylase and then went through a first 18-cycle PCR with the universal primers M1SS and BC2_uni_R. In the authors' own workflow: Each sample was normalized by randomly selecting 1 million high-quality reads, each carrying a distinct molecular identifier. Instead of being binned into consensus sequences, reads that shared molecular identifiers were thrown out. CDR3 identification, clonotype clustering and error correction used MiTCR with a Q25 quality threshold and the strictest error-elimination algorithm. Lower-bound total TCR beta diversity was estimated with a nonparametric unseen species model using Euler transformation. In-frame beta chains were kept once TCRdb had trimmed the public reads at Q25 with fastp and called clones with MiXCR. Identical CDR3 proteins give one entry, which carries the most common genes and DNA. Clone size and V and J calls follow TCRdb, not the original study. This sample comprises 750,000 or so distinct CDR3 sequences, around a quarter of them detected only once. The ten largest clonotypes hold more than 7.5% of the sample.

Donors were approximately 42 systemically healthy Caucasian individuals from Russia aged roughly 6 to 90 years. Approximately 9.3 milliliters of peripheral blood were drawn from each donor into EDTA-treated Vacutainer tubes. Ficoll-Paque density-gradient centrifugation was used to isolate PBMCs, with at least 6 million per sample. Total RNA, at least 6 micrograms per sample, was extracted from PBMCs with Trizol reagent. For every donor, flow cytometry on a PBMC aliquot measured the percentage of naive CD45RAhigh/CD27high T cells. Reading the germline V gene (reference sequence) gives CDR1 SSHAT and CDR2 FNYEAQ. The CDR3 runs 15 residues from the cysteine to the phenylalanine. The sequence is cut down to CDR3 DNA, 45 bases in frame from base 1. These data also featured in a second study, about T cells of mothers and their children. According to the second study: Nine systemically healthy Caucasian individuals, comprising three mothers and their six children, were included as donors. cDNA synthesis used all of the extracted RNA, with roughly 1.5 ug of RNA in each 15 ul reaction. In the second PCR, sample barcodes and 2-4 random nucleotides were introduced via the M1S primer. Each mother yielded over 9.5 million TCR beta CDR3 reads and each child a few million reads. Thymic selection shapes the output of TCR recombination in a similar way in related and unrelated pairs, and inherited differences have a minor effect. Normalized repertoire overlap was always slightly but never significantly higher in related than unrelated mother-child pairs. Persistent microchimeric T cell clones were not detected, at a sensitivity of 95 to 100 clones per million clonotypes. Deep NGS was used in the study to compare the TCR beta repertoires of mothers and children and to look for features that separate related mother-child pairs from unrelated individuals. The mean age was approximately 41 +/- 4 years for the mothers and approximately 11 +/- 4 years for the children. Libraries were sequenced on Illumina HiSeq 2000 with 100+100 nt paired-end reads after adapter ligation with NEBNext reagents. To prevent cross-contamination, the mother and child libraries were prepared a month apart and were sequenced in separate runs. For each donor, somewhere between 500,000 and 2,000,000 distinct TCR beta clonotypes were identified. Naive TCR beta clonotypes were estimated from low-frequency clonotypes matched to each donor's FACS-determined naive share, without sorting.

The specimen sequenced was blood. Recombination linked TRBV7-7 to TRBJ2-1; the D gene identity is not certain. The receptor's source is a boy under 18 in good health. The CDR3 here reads CASSFGQSSYNEQFF. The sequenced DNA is TGTGCTAGCAGCTTCGGTCAGAGCTCCTACAATGAGCAGTTCTTC.